Below are 10 T cell receptor beta chains sequenced from a single sample in a study of blood T cell repertoires in COVID-19. The table came from immunoSEQ multiplex PCR; TCRdb's copy has only in-frame clones and leaves some out. In the table there are roughly 52,000 clones, approximately 78% of which are singletons. The source material was peripheral blood. The receptors come from a human donor in a cohort sampled during active or convalescent COVID-19.

This clone appeared once. V usage is TRBV15 and J usage is TRBJ1-1; no reliable D call. The CDR3 totals 14 residues. CDR1 and CDR2 from the germline V gene are LNHNV and YYDKDF (reference sequence). Trimming took 3 bases from V and 4 from J, leaving 12 bases between them. The CDR3 DNA sequence: TGTGCCACCAGCAGCGCCTCCACGGGCACTGAAGCTTTCTTT. Protein sequence: CATSSASTGTEAFF.

The genes are TRBV3-1 (or the pseudogene TRBV3-2) and TRBJ2-6; TRBD2 aligns across 10 bases. Germline V gene data show CDR1 as LGHDT and CDR2 as YNNKEL (reference sequence). There are 18 residues in the CDR3. V lost 3 bases, J lost 2 bases, and 7 bases stayed unmatched. The DNA of the CDR3 is TGTGCCAGCAGCCACCCTACTAGCGGGGATCCTGGGGCCAACGTCCTGACTTTC. Protein product: CASSHPTSGDPGANVLTF.

Points on this clone: The same CDR3 can be traced to other DNA sequences in this sample. The V and J genes are TRBV11-2 and TRBJ1-2; the D gene is possibly TRBD1 (6 bases). The CDR3 spans 14 residues. The V end was cut by 0 bases, the J end by 5 bases, with 10 bases between. Germline V CDR1 and CDR2: SGHAT, FQNNGV. CDR3 DNA sequence: TGTGCCAGCAGCTTAGATAGTAGGGGGTATGGCTACACCTTC. This translates into CASSLDSRGYGYTF. Looking up the rest from reference TRBV11-2 and TRBJ1-2 gives the full variable domain: EAGVAQSPRYKIIEKRQSVAFWCNPISGHATLYWYQQILGQGPKLLIQFQNNGVVDDSQLPKDRFSAERLKGVDSTLKIQPAKLEDSAVYLCASSLDSRGYGYTFGSGTRLTVV.

V is TRBV4-2 and J is TRBJ2-1; maybe TRBD2 (6 bases). Trimming cost V 0 bases and J 15 bases, with 15 bases left between them. The CDR3 consists of 13 residues. Per germline, CDR1 LGHNA and CDR2 YNFKEQ. CDR3 residues: CASSQEGASDPFF. CDR3 DNA sequence: TGTGCCAGCAGCCAAGAAGGCGCTAGCGACCCGTTCTTC.

V gene TRBV29-1 combines with J gene TRBJ1-1; 8 bases map to TRBD1. The germline V gene encodes CDR1 SQVTM and CDR2 ANQGSEA. Trimming at V came to 7 bases and at J to 5 bases, leaving 9 bases not matched to a gene. The CDR3 is 13 residues long. The CDR3 region is CSGGQGEGTEAFF. The CDR3 DNA follows: TGCAGCGGAGGACAGGGTGAAGGGACTGAAGCTTTCTTT.

V and J are TRBV14 and TRBJ1-1, with D unclear. CDR1 and CDR2 (germline): SGHDN, FVKESK. V dropped 7 bases and J dropped 0 bases, with 9 bases sitting between them. This CDR3 contains 13 residues. The CDR3 region is CASTTELNTEAFF. In nucleotides, the CDR3 is TGTGCCAGCACCACTGAACTGAACACTGAAGCTTTCTTT.

The chain recombines TRBV30 with TRBJ1-2; 7 bases agree with TRBD1. The CDR3 is 15 residues long. Germline loops: CDR1 GTSNPN, CDR2 SVGIG (reference sequence). The junction had 16 bases not matched to a gene; V was cut back by 5 bases and J by 7 bases. The CDR3 region is CAWGYQGGARSGYTF. The DNA for the CDR3 is TGTGCCTGGGGGTATCAGGGGGGCGCGAGGTCTGGCTACACCTTC.

The chain uses TRBV7-2 and TRBJ1-3; 7 bases are a match to TRBD1. The ends lost 1 base at V and 2 bases at J; junction bases unmatched: 5. In germline, CDR1 is SGHTA, CDR2 FQGNSA. CDR3 length equals 16 residues. The CDR3 loop reads CASSLGQGPTGNTIYF. CDR3 sequence (DNA): TGTGCCAGCAGCTTAGGACAGGGCCCTACTGGAAACACCATATATTTT.

The chain combines TRBV5-1 with TRBJ1-1; TRBD1 might be the D (5 bases). Germline V gene sequence: CDR1 SGHRS, CDR2 YFSETQ. Between the trimmed V and J ends, which lost 0 bases and 4 bases, there was a span of 13 bases. The CDR3 runs to 15 residues. For the CDR3, the DNA is TGCGCCAGCAGCTTGGGGGGCGGATTGGGCACTGAAGCTTTCTTT. As protein: CASSLGGGLGTEAFF.

The genes are TRBV7-2 and TRBJ2-7, with a weak D call TRBD2 (5 bases). CDR1 SGHTA and CDR2 FQGNSA come from the germline V gene. V gave up 5 bases and J gave up 2 bases, with 13 bases separating them. This CDR3 comprises 14 residues. The CDR3 sequence is CASSTGLAAYEQYF. The CDR3 nucleotides read TGTGCCAGCAGCACCGGACTTGCCGCCTACGAGCAGTACTTC.